Listed here are 13 T cell receptor beta chains from one sample, sequenced in a study of tumor-infiltrating lymphocytes in localized non-small cell lung cancer. Repertoires were generated with immunoSEQ multiplex PCR, while TCRdb's copy carries only in-frame clones and drops some. The repertoire holds some 10,000 clones, with about three fifths as singletons. The specimen sequenced was uninvolved lung tissue not adjacent to the tumor. The receptors were gathered from a human donor with non-small cell lung cancer.

A few counts support this clone. The chain recombines TRBV11-2 with TRBJ2-2; D ambiguous. Looked up from germline, CDR1 is SGHAT and CDR2 is FQNNGV. The CDR3 is made up of 11 amino acids. V lost 7 bases and J lost 5, with 5 bases in between. The CDR3 nucleotides are TGTGCCAGCACCAAAACCGGGGAGCTGTTTTTT. Its protein product is CASTKTGELFF.

This chain connects TRBV6-5 to TRBJ1-6; unclear D gene. Germline CDR1 reads MNHEY; CDR2 reads SVGAGI. Between the trimmed V and J ends, which lost 2 bases and 6 bases, there was a span of 8 bases. This CDR3 is 14 amino acids long. The CDR3 spells CASSYQFTNSPLHF. CDR3 coding DNA: TGTGCCAGCAGTTACCAGTTCACTAATTCACCCCTCCACTTT.

This clone was picked up one time. The chain recombines TRBV19 with TRBJ2-3; D unclear. The CDR3 totals 14 residues. V dropped 5 bases and J dropped 2 bases, with 11 bases sitting between them. The germline V gene encodes CDR1 LNHDA and CDR2 SQIVND (reference sequence). The CDR3 DNA sequence: TGTGCCAGTAGTTTCACAGACCTCACAGATACGCAGTATTTT. This sequence encodes CASSFTDLTDTQYF.

This clone was seen only a few times. The chain links TRBV7-2 to TRBJ2-5; D is uncertain. The V gene's germline CDR1 is SGHTA and CDR2 FQGNSA. This CDR3 has 13 residues. Trimming cost V 5 bases and J 5 bases, with 12 bases left between them. The CDR3 loop is CASSLSLGETQYF. In DNA form, the CDR3 reads TGTGCCAGCAGCCTCTCCTTGGGGGAGACCCAGTACTTC.

V and J are TRBV9 and TRBJ2-3, with 10 bases fitting TRBD1. The CDR3 consists of 15 residues. V gave up 4 bases and J gave up 5 bases; unmatched junction bases: 7. The germline V gene encodes CDR1 SGDLS and CDR2 YYNGEE. In nucleotides, the CDR3 is TGTGCCAGCAGCACCGACAGGGGGCGGCTAGATACGCAGTATTTT. This gives the protein CASSTDRGRLDTQYF.

V usage is TRBV9 and J usage is TRBJ2-3; D is uncertain. The CDR3 extends over 15 amino acids. Germline V gives CDR1 SGDLS, CDR2 YYNGEE. V lost 2 bases and J lost 2, with 12 bases in between. CDR3 DNA sequence: TGTGCCAGCAGCGTCTCAGTAGATGTCACAGATACGCAGTATTTT. Residues: CASSVSVDVTDTQYF.

This chain links TRBV5-1 with TRBJ2-5; TRBD1 agrees at 11 bases. There are 14 residues in the CDR3. Germline CDR1 is SGHRS and CDR2 is YFSETQ. V dropped 6 bases and J dropped 4; count of bases not matched to a gene: 5. The CDR3 DNA follows: TGCGCCAGCAAAAGGGACAGGGGGGGAGAGACCCAGTACTTC. This gives the protein CASKRDRGGETQYF.

This chain links TRBV18 with TRBJ1-1, with D tentatively TRBD1 (6 bases). Germline V gene lookup returns CDR1 KGHSH and CDR2 LQKENI. V was cut by 4 bases and J by 0 bases, with 9 bases left in between. The CDR3 has 14 residues. CDR3 region: CASSLGQLNTEAFF. CDR3 DNA: TGTGCCAGCTCACTGGGACAACTGAACACTGAAGCTTTCTTT.

The V gene is TRBV7-2, the J gene TRBJ2-3, with TRBD2 identical over 8 bases. Germline CDR1 and CDR2: SGHTA and FQGNSA. V lost 3 bases to trimming and J lost 2 bases; unmatched junction nucleotides: 4. This CDR3 spans 15 amino acids. The CDR3 nucleotides are TGTGCCAGCAGCTTTGGCGGGGGGATCACAGATACGCAGTATTTT. It translates to CASSFGGGITDTQYF.

The V gene is TRBV2, the J gene TRBJ1-4; unclear D gene. V dropped 6 bases and J dropped 7 bases, with 12 bases sitting between them. This CDR3 contains 13 residues. Germline V CDR1 and CDR2: SNHLY, FYNNEI. The CDR3 sequence is CASRPRWGEKLFF. As DNA, the CDR3 is TGTGCCAGCAGACCTCGGTGGGGTGAAAAACTGTTTTTT.

This chain joins TRBV6-5 and TRBJ1-1; no clear D gene. Between the trimmed V and J ends, which lost 5 bases and 7 bases, there was a span of 14 bases. Germline V gene lookup returns CDR1 MNHEY and CDR2 SVGAGI. The CDR3 runs to 13 residues. The CDR3 spells CASSAVPGSEAFF. The CDR3 nucleotides read TGTGCCAGCAGTGCGGTCCCGGGGAGTGAAGCTTTCTTT.

The CDR3 region is CASRSPQAGGSPLHF. DNA for the CDR3: TGTGCCAGCAGGTCACCCCAGGCCGGTGGTTCACCCCTCCACTTT. This chain links TRBV7-9 with TRBJ1-6; D is ambiguous. CDR1 and CDR2 from the germline V gene are SEHNR and FQNEAQ (reference sequence). The length of the CDR3 is 15 residues. Trimming removed 6 bases at V and 9 bases at J, with 18 bases between.

The rearrangement joins TRBV10-3 to TRBJ1-1; 7 bases fit TRBD1. The CDR3 has 13 residues. V lost 6 bases to trimming and J lost 0 bases; unmatched junction nucleotides: 1. Germline loops: CDR1 ENHRY, CDR2 SYGVKD. The CDR3 DNA follows: TGTGCCATCAGACAGGGGTTGAACACTGAAGCTTTCTTT. Residues: CAIRQGLNTEAFF.